A single sample is the source of the 28 T cell receptor beta chains below, sequenced in a study of cytomegalovirus exposure and HLA in healthy donors. 13 Jbeta primers and 60 Vbeta primers were used for the PCR. This table comes from immunoSEQ multiplex PCR, and its TCRdb copy is limited to in-frame clones, with some not included. The sample lists about 150,000 clones, about 74% seen once, with around 4% in the top ten. The source material was PBMCs. These receptors came from a young man in good health and CMV-seropositive.

This rearrangement joins TRBV18 to TRBJ2-7, with TRBD1 as a possible D gene (6 bases). Germline loops: CDR1 KGHSH, CDR2 LQKENI. The V end lost 6 bases, the J end lost 4 bases, and 13 bases lay between the germline ends. This CDR3 has 13 amino acids. As DNA, the CDR3 is TGTGCCAGCTCGTCAGCCCAGGGGTACGAGCAGTACTTC. Its translation: CASSSAQGYEQYF.

The CDR3 here is CASSTLAGRPDEQYF. In nucleotides, the CDR3 is TGTGCCAGCTCAACCCTAGCGGGAAGGCCAGACGAGCAGTACTTC. The V call is TRBV18, the J call TRBJ2-7, with 9 bases lining up with TRBD2. J lost 5 bases, V lost 5 bases, and 10 bases had no gene match. CDR3 size: 15 residues. Germline CDR1 is KGHSH and CDR2 is LQKENI.

In this sample, this clone turned up once. V gene TRBV7-9 combines with J gene TRBJ1-2, with 10 bases identical to TRBD1. Germline CDR1 and CDR2: SEHNR and FQNEAQ (reference sequence). This CDR3 comprises 17 residues. V lost 5 bases to trimming and J lost 2 bases; unmatched junction nucleotides: 11. Written as DNA, the CDR3 is TGTGCCAGCAGCCTCCCTGCACCGGGACAGGGGAACTATGGCTACACCTTC. This codes for CASSLPAPGQGNYGYTF.

The chain recombines TRBV4-3 with TRBJ2-7; D perhaps matches TRBD2 (6 bases). Between the trimmed V and J ends, which lost 0 bases and 1 base, there was a span of 10 bases. CDR1 LGHNA and CDR2 YSLEER come from the germline V gene. The CDR3 loop spans 15 amino acids. The CDR3 protein is CASSQEGGRSYEQYF. DNA of the CDR3: TGCGCCAGCAGCCAAGAGGGTGGGAGGTCCTACGAGCAGTACTTC.

A single count supports this clone. The chain uses TRBV5-4 and TRBJ2-4, with D unresolved. This CDR3 spans 16 amino acids. Germline V CDR1 and CDR2: SGHNT, YYREEE (reference sequence). V was cut by 1 base and J by 0 bases, with 11 bases left in between. The CDR3 reads CASSLSISLAKNIQYF. The CDR3 bases are TGTGCCAGCAGCTTGAGTATTAGTCTAGCCAAAAACATTCAGTACTTC.

The V and J genes are TRBV27 and TRBJ1-6, with D possibly being TRBD1 (5 bases). CDR1 and CDR2 from the germline V gene are MNHEY and SMNVEV (reference sequence). Trimming removed 6 bases at V and 0 bases at J, with 21 bases between. The CDR3 runs to 19 residues. This CDR3 is CASSFTGHRGSSYNSPLHF. DNA for the CDR3: TGTGCCAGCAGCTTCACGGGGCACCGGGGGAGCTCCTATAATTCACCCCTCCACTTT.

The V and J genes are TRBV4-1 and TRBJ2-7; D remains ambiguous. V lost 4 bases, J lost 2 bases, and 15 bases lay in between. The CDR3 covers 15 residues. Germline V CDR1 and CDR2: MGHRA, YSYEKL. Written as DNA, the CDR3 is TGCGCCAGCAGCCCCGACTCCCCCGGCCCCTACGAGCAGTACTTC. Amino acid sequence: CASSPDSPGPYEQYF.

The chain uses TRBV27 and TRBJ2-1; D remains unclear. Germline CDR1 is MNHEY and CDR2 is SMNVEV (reference sequence). The CDR3 spans 12 residues. The ends were cut back, 6 bases at V and 10 bases at J, with 13 bases in the middle. DNA of the CDR3: TGTGCCAGCAGCGAGCTGACAAGAGAGCAGTTCTTC. This gives the protein CASSELTREQFF.

In this sample, this clone turned up once. The chain joins TRBV6-5 to TRBJ2-7; TRBD2 might be the D (5 bases). Per the germline V gene, CDR1 is MNHEY and CDR2 is SVGAGI. V was clipped by 10 bases and J by 6 bases, with 22 bases between them. The CDR3 is 14 residues long. CDR3 sequence reads: CATGRGNRLLEQYF. CDR3 DNA sequence: TGTGCCACCGGCCGAGGGAATAGGTTACTCGAGCAGTACTTC.

V gene TRBV2 combines with J gene TRBJ1-1; 8 nucleotides match TRBD1. Germline CDR1 and CDR2: SNHLY and FYNNEI. CDR3 size: 13 residues. Germline trimming cut 4 bases from V and 7 bases from J; bases unmatched to any gene: 5. The CDR3 loop is CASSATQGGEAFF. The CDR3 region has the DNA TGTGCCAGCAGTGCAACACAGGGGGGTGAAGCTTTCTTT.

This chain connects TRBV7-9 to TRBJ1-1; D not resolved. CDR1 is SEHNR and CDR2 is FQNEAQ in the germline V gene (reference sequence). This CDR3 has 13 amino acids. Trimming cost V 5 bases and J 6 bases, with 13 bases left between them. CDR3 sequence reads: CASSANLLSEAFF. CDR3 coding DNA: TGTGCCAGCAGCGCTAACTTGTTATCTGAAGCTTTCTTT.

The chain links TRBV29-1 to TRBJ2-3, with a tentative D call TRBD1 (6 bases). The CDR3 runs 14 residues. Germline assignment: CDR1 SQVTM and CDR2 ANQGSEA. Trimming pared 5 bases from V and 3 bases from J, leaving 15 bases between. CDR3 in DNA: TGCAGCGTTTCTCCTCCAGGGACAACAGATACGCAGTATTTT. This translates into CSVSPPGTTDTQYF.

The chain combines TRBV19 with TRBJ2-7, with 8 bases fitting TRBD1. Germline V gene sequence: CDR1 LNHDA, CDR2 SQIVND (reference sequence). This CDR3 is 14 amino acids long. V trimming: 3 bases; J trimming: 4 bases; junction bases outside the gene matches: 5. The CDR3 nucleotides are TGTGCCAGTAGTATTGGAACAGGGGGATACGAGCAGTACTTC. This codes for CASSIGTGGYEQYF.

This chain connects TRBV9 to TRBJ1-3; D is unclear. The CDR3 extends over 17 amino acids. Germline V gene lookup returns CDR1 SGDLS and CDR2 YYNGEE. The V and J ends lost 0 bases and 4 bases respectively, with 17 bases between them. CDR3 DNA: TGTGCCAGCAGCGTAGCTGTCACCGCAGGATCCGGAAACACCATATATTTT. The encoded protein is CASSVAVTAGSGNTIYF.

The V call is TRBV4-1, the J call TRBJ1-4; possible D gene TRBD1, 5 bases. The CDR3 covers 15 residues. Trimming took off 2 bases at V and 3 bases at J, with 10 bases between the two ends. Germline V lookup: CDR1 MGHRA, CDR2 YSYEKL. In DNA, the CDR3 is TGCGCCAGCAGCCAAACCGGGACTTCTAATGAAAAACTGTTTTTT. Protein: CASSQTGTSNEKLFF.

The genes are TRBV6-1 and TRBJ1-2; D perhaps matches TRBD1 (6 bases). The V and J ends lost 5 bases and 4 bases respectively, with 17 bases between them. The CDR3 is 15 amino acids. Germline CDR1 reads MNHNS; CDR2 reads SASEGT. CDR3 DNA: TGTGCCAGCAGTCATCGGACAGATTACCTCTATGGCTACACCTTC. Amino acids: CASSHRTDYLYGYTF.

V is TRBV6-1 and J is TRBJ1-6; the D gene is possibly TRBD1 (6 bases). This CDR3 comprises 15 residues. Looked up from germline, CDR1 is MNHNS and CDR2 is SASEGT. Trimming took off 6 bases at V and 10 bases at J, with 19 bases between the two ends. CDR3 amino acids: CASRDVQGFRSPLHF. CDR3 bases: TGTGCCAGCAGGGACGTACAGGGTTTTCGGTCACCCCTCCACTTT.

The chain uses TRBV19 and TRBJ2-5; D not certain. Germline loops: CDR1 LNHDA, CDR2 SQIVND (reference sequence). The CDR3 totals 15 residues. The ends were cut back, 2 bases at V and 1 base at J, with 11 bases in the middle. The CDR3 DNA follows: TGTGCCAGTAGTATAATGGGCGCCTTCCAAGAGACCCAGTACTTC. Amino acid sequence: CASSIMGAFQETQYF.

J is TRBJ1-5 and V is TRBV27; TRBD1 matches 7 bases. CDR3 length equals 13 residues. Germline-derived CDR1 and CDR2 are MNHEY and SMNVEV (reference sequence). V lost 2 bases to trimming and J lost 13 bases; unmatched junction nucleotides: 8. CDR3 sequence reads: CASSLARDRFQHF. CDR3 sequence (DNA): TGTGCCAGCAGTTTAGCCCGGGACAGATTTCAGCATTTT.

V is TRBV12-5 and J is TRBJ2-1; TRBD1 agrees at 7 bases. The germline V gene encodes CDR1 LGHNT and CDR2 FRNRAP. V lost 6 bases and J lost 7; bases outside the gene matches: 6. This CDR3 is built from 13 residues. This CDR3 reads CASGQQGWNEQFF. The CDR3 DNA follows: TGTGCTAGTGGCCAACAGGGGTGGAATGAGCAGTTCTTC.

This clone showed up just a few times. This chain links TRBV2 with TRBJ2-3, with TRBD2 matching 13 bases. The CDR3 consists of 17 residues. With 6 bases clipped from V and 5 bases from J, the junction kept 11 bases outside the gene matches. The V gene's germline CDR1 is SNHLY and CDR2 FYNNEI. For the CDR3, the DNA is TGTGCCAGCAGCCCCGGCCGACTAGCGGGAGGAGGAGATACGCAGTATTTT. As protein: CASSPGRLAGGGDTQYF.

This chain connects TRBV7-9 to TRBJ1-6, with D hard to call. The germline V and J ends were trimmed by 1 base and 3 bases, with 4 bases remaining between them. Germline V gene data show CDR1 as SEHNR and CDR2 as FQNEAQ (reference sequence). CDR3 length equals 14 residues. DNA for the CDR3: TGTGCCAGCAGCTTAGACAGCTATAATTCACCCCTCCACTTT. Amino acid sequence: CASSLDSYNSPLHF.

In this sample, this clone turned up a few times. The chain is built from TRBV18 and TRBJ2-7, with 7 positions matching TRBD1. CDR1 and CDR2 from the germline V gene are KGHSH and LQKENI. This CDR3 region has 15 residues. V gave up 0 bases and J gave up 0 bases; unmatched junction bases: 2. CDR3 DNA: TGTGCCAGCTCACCACCCCGGGACAGCTCCTACGAGCAGTACTTC. Translation: CASSPPRDSSYEQYF.

As for this clone: The same CDR3 arises from other DNA sequences in this sample as well. DNA for the CDR3: TGTGCCAGCAGTCCACTAGCGGGAGTAAGAGAGACCCAGTACTTC. This codes for CASSPLAGVRETQYF. The chain couples TRBV6-1 to TRBJ2-5, with 11 bases matching TRBD2. Germline V lookup: CDR1 MNHNS, CDR2 SASEGT. This CDR3 is built from 15 residues. V trimming: 5 bases; J trimming: 4 bases; junction bases outside the gene matches: 6.

The chain joins TRBV28 to TRBJ2-7, with 11 bases aligning to TRBD1. The CDR3 is 13 residues long. The germline gives CDR1 MDHEN, CDR2 SYDVKM. J lost 2 bases, V lost 10 bases, and 4 bases had no gene match. CDR3: CATVGQGAYEQYF. CDR3 nucleotide sequence: TGTGCCACTGTGGGACAGGGGGCCTACGAGCAGTACTTC.

The chain recombines TRBV4-1 with TRBJ2-1, with D perhaps matching TRBD1 (5 bases). Trimming removed 4 bases at V and 2 bases at J, with 12 bases between. The CDR3 length is 15 residues. Germline V gene lookup returns CDR1 MGHRA and CDR2 YSYEKL. CDR3 nucleotides: TGCGCCAGCAGCCTAAGGACATTCACCTACAATGAGCAGTTCTTC. It translates to CASSLRTFTYNEQFF.

This chain uses TRBV5-1 with TRBJ2-7; weak D call: TRBD1 (7 bases). From germline, CDR1 is SGHRS and CDR2 YFSETQ. The CDR3 spans 16 residues. The ends were cut back, 1 base at V and 7 bases at J, with 21 bases in the middle. The CDR3 spells CASSLNVVEGAREQYF. Here the CDR3 DNA reads TGCGCCAGCAGCTTGAACGTCGTGGAGGGGGCGCGGGAGCAGTACTTC.

The chain is built from TRBV29-1 and TRBJ2-1, with 9 bases lining up with TRBD2. The CDR3 runs to 12 residues. Germline V gene sequence: CDR1 SQVTM, CDR2 ANQGSEA. Unmatched junction bases numbered 4, after V lost 6 bases and J lost 7 bases. The CDR3 spells CSVIAGVNEQFF. DNA for the CDR3: TGCAGCGTAATAGCGGGGGTGAATGAGCAGTTCTTC.